The 20 T cell receptor beta chains presented below share a single source sample, sequenced in a study of CD8 T cells in ankylosing spondylitis. TCRdb fed the 5' RACE reads into MiXCR, producing one record per CDR3 protein. The table shows just under 350,000 distinct CDR3 sequences, with roughly 14% occurring only once. Source material: blood, either unsorted or a sorted T cell fraction (not recorded which). These receptor sequences come from a male donor with ankylosing spondylitis or in good health (not recorded which).

At least ten counts were recorded for this clonotype. This chain connects TRBV4-1 to TRBJ2-2; D ambiguous. This CDR3 spans 15 amino acids. V was trimmed by 0 bases and J by 0 bases, leaving 5 bases between them. Germline V gene lookup returns CDR1 MGHRA and CDR2 YSYEKL. The CDR3 DNA reads as TGCGCCAGCAGCCAAGATCGCCCGAACACCGGGGAGCTGTTTTTT. This gives the protein CASSQDRPNTGELFF.

The chain carries TRBV9 and TRBJ2-2; D unclear. The V end lost 4 bases, the J end lost 1 base, and 8 bases lay between the germline ends. The length of the CDR3 is 14 residues. The V gene's germline CDR1 is SGDLS and CDR2 YYNGEE. The CDR3 region is CASSPQQNTGELFF. CDR3 coding DNA: TGTGCCAGCAGCCCCCAACAGAACACCGGGGAGCTGTTTTTT.

The chain joins TRBV3-1 to TRBJ1-2; D possibly corresponds to TRBD1 (5 bases). The CDR3 is 16 amino acids. Trimming took 4 bases from V and 2 from J, leaving 17 bases between them. Germline V gene lookup returns CDR1 LGHDT and CDR2 YNNKEL (reference sequence). Written as DNA, the CDR3 is TGTGCCAGCAGCCCCCTGAGCCGGAAGGGGAACTATGGCTACACCTTC. Amino acid sequence: CASSPLSRKGNYGYTF.

This clonotype was observed a few times. This chain uses TRBV5-1 with TRBJ1-1; 7 bases line up with TRBD1. This CDR3 spans 14 amino acids. In germline, CDR1 is SGHRS, CDR2 YFSETQ. V was clipped by 4 bases and J by 5 bases; unmatched bases: 8. The CDR3 nucleotides read TGCGCCAGCAGCCTACAGGGGCCGGGGACTGAAGCTTTCTTT. The encoded protein is CASSLQGPGTEAFF.

The gene calls are TRBV20-1 and TRBJ2-1, with 7 bases that match TRBD2. With V trimmed by 4 bases and J by 12 bases, 9 bases remained unmatched. CDR1 DFQATT and CDR2 SNEGSKA come from the germline V gene (reference sequence). This CDR3 region has 12 residues. CDR3 region: CSATRPGLLQFF. The CDR3 DNA is TGCAGTGCTACGCGACCGGGACTACTGCAGTTCTTC.

The J gene is TRBJ1-1, the V gene TRBV29-1; D gene unclear. Between the trimmed V and J ends, which lost 1 base and 1 base, there was a span of 4 bases. The germline V gene encodes CDR1 SQVTM and CDR2 ANQGSEA. The CDR3 length is 12 residues. CDR3 loop: CSVEGGNTEAFF. The CDR3 region has the DNA TGCAGCGTTGAAGGGGGGAACACTGAAGCTTTCTTT.

This rearrangement joins TRBV3-1 to TRBJ1-1, with D tentatively TRBD1 (6 bases). This CDR3 has 13 residues. CDR1 is LGHDT, CDR2 YNNKEL, per germline (reference sequence). Trimming stripped 5 bases from V and 4 bases from J, with 11 bases between. The CDR3: CASSSQGSTEAFF. Written as DNA, the CDR3 is TGTGCCAGCAGCTCCCAGGGGAGCACTGAAGCTTTCTTT.

The sample holds a few counts of this clonotype. This chain links TRBV4-1 with TRBJ2-7, with TRBD2 identical over 8 bases. The CDR3 is 14 amino acids. Losses at the gene ends were 0 bases for V and 11 bases for J; bases not matched to a gene: 9. The germline CDR1 and CDR2 sequences are MGHRA and YSYEKL. CDR3 sequence reads: CASSQERTSPSKYF. For the CDR3, the DNA is TGCGCCAGCAGCCAAGAGAGGACTAGCCCTTCGAAGTACTTC.

This clonotype appeared many times. The rearrangement joins TRBV25-1 to TRBJ2-7; D is possibly TRBD1 or TRBD2 (5 bases each). The CDR3 loop spans 13 amino acids. The germline CDR1 and CDR2 sequences are MGHDK and SYGVNS. V lost 2 bases and J 2 bases, leaving 7 bases between the germline ends. CDR3 bases: TGTGCCAGCAGTGAAGGGACCCCCTACGAGCAGTACTTC. It is translated as CASSEGTPYEQYF.

This clonotype has at least ten counts. In nucleotides, the CDR3 is TGTGCCAGCAGTTTATTTACAGATACGCAGTATTTT. This sequence encodes CASSLFTDTQYF. The chain couples TRBV28 to TRBJ2-3; no firm D call. Germline-derived CDR1 and CDR2 are MDHEN and SYDVKM. The CDR3 consists of 12 residues. Trimming cost V 1 base and J 3 bases, with 2 bases left between them.

The chain couples TRBV12-5 to TRBJ2-7, with 14 positions matching TRBD2. The CDR3 totals 17 residues. V lost 1 base and J lost 7; bases outside the gene matches: 9. The germline V gene encodes CDR1 LGHNT and CDR2 FRNRAP. CDR3 loop: CASGLGRLAGGPDEQYF. Here the CDR3 DNA reads TGTGCTAGTGGTTTGGGAAGACTAGCGGGAGGGCCGGATGAGCAGTACTTC.

In this sample, this clonotype turned up a few times. The chain has TRBV2 and TRBJ2-5; TRBD1 or TRBD2 may be the D gene (5 bases each). Germline CDR1 reads SNHLY; CDR2 reads FYNNEI. This CDR3 has 15 residues. Trimming took 0 bases from V and 5 from J, leaving 13 bases between them. CDR3 loop: CASSEALFGTETQYF. CDR3 coding DNA: TGTGCCAGCAGTGAAGCGCTATTCGGGACGGAGACCCAGTACTTC. The full variable domain, completed using reference TRBV2 and TRBJ2-5, is EPEVTQTPSHQVTQMGQEVILRCVPISNHLYFYWYRQILGQKVEFLVSFYNNEISEKSEIFDDQFSVERPDGSNFTLKIRSTKLEDSAMYFCASSEALFGTETQYFGPGTRLLVL.

Written as DNA, the CDR3 is TGCGCCAGCAGCAATATGGGGACATACACAGATACGCAGTATTTT. This sequence encodes CASSNMGTYTDTQYF. The gene calls are TRBV5-1 and TRBJ2-3, with a weak D call TRBD1 (6 bases). Germline V gene data show CDR1 as SGHRS and CDR2 as YFSETQ. Trimming took off 4 bases at V and 2 bases at J, with 14 bases between the two ends. The CDR3 extends over 15 amino acids.

This clonotype was observed at least ten times. The chain combines TRBV5-5 with TRBJ1-1, with D perhaps matching TRBD1 (5 bases). CDR1 and CDR2 from the germline V gene are SGHKS and YYEKEE (reference sequence). The CDR3 runs 15 residues. Deletions cut 0 bases from V and 12 bases from J, with 21 bases between. CDR3 nucleotide sequence: TGTGCCAGCAGCTTGGGTCATTCCACGGAGGGGATGACTTTCTTT. The encoded protein is CASSLGHSTEGMTFF. Drawing the rest from reference TRBV5-5 and TRBJ1-1, the complete variable domain is DAGVTQSPTHLIKTRGQQVTLRCSPISGHKSVSWYQQVLGQGPQFIFQYYEKEERGRGNFPDRFSARQFPNYSSELNVNALLLGDSALYLCASSLGHSTEGMTFFGQGTRLTVV.

V and J are TRBV3-1 and TRBJ2-3; D may be TRBD1 or TRBD2 (6 bases each). The CDR3 consists of 14 residues. Trimming took 7 bases from V and 0 from J, leaving 11 bases between them. Per germline, CDR1 LGHDT and CDR2 YNNKEL (reference sequence). CDR3: CASTGAPSTDTQYF. CDR3 nucleotide sequence: TGTGCCAGCACGGGGGCTCCTAGCACAGATACGCAGTATTTT.

Concerning this clonotype: The junction departs from germline at one end; a sequencing error may be responsible. V and J are TRBV11-3 and TRBJ2-2; the D gene is possibly TRBD2 (5 bases). The CDR3 has 17 residues. Germline loops: CDR1 SGHNT, CDR2 YENEEA. The CDR3 reads CASSFDWGAQNPGELFF. The CDR3 region has the DNA TGTGCCAGCAGCTTCGACTGGGGAGCCCAGAACCCCGGGGAGCTGTTTTTT.

This clonotype was seen more than once but under ten times. V is TRBV7-9 and J is TRBJ2-7; 8 positions match TRBD1. Trimming cost V 5 bases and J 10 bases; bases outside gene matches: 16. CDR3 length: 15 amino acids. Germline CDR1 and CDR2: SEHNR and FQNEAQ (reference sequence). In DNA form, the CDR3 reads TGTGCCAGCAGCCCTCAGGGGGCGCCGAGGAGTAAACAGTACTTC. It specifies CASSPQGAPRSKQYF.

The table lists this clonotype with many counts. The chain carries TRBV29-1 and TRBJ1-1; TRBD1 is a possible D gene (5 bases). The V gene lost 7 bases and the J gene lost 0 bases, with 12 bases spanning the gap. The CDR3 spans 13 residues. In germline, CDR1 is SQVTM, CDR2 ANQGSEA. The DNA of the CDR3 is TGCAGCGCGCAATCGACAGTGAACACTGAAGCTTTCTTT. Its translation: CSAQSTVNTEAFF. The full variable domain, completed using reference TRBV29-1 and TRBJ1-1, is SAVISQKPSRDICQRGTSLTIQCQVDSQVTMMFWYRQQPGQSLTLIATANQGSEATYESGFVIDKFPISRPNLTFSTLTVSNMSPEDSSIYLCSAQSTVNTEAFFGQGTRLTVV.

The V and J genes are TRBV6-1 and TRBJ2-2; D possibly uses TRBD1 or TRBD2 (6 bases each). The length of the CDR3 is 15 residues. Trimming cost V 8 bases and J 6 bases, with 19 bases left between them. CDR1 is MNHNS and CDR2 is SASEGT in the germline V gene. The CDR3 is CASPPRTKGAGELFF. Written as DNA, the CDR3 is TGTGCCAGCCCTCCTAGGACTAAGGGGGCCGGGGAGCTGTTTTTT.

The V call is TRBV4-1, the J call TRBJ1-6, with 8 bases identical to TRBD1. The V gene's germline CDR1 is MGHRA and CDR2 YSYEKL. This CDR3 spans 18 amino acids. J was trimmed by 7 bases and V by 1 base; bases with no gene match: 12. For the CDR3, the DNA is TGCGCCAGCAGCCAAGCTGTCCCCGGACAGGGCGGGAATTCACCCCTCCACTTT. Translation: CASSQAVPGQGGNSPLHF.